The T cell receptor (beta chain) described here comes from a study of blood T cell repertoires in COVID-19. About the study: Acute-phase and convalescent COVID-19 samples originated in the United States, Italy and Spain. The cDNA or gDNA used as material had been derived from T cells, B-cell-depleted T cells, or PBMCs.

V lost 4 bases, J lost 8 bases, and 6 bases stayed unmatched. There are 14 residues in the CDR3. CDR1 is LNHNV and CDR2 is YYDKDF in the germline V gene (reference sequence). Original analysis: Estimation of nucleated cell counts relied on the amplification of reference gene primers. Here immunoSEQ multiplex PCR was the method, and the copy in TCRdb shows in-frame clones only, minus some. V and J calls plus clone size are reproduced from that table; the DNA served to infer D and trimming. The data contain 52,000 or so clones, 90% of them seen just once; the ten biggest clones take up around 3.2%. The chain couples TRBV15 to TRBJ2-1; 9 nucleotides match TRBD2. Source material: peripheral blood. The sequence derives from a human donor in a cohort sampled during active COVID-19. This CDR3 is CATSTASGTYEQFF. CDR3 nucleotide sequence: TGTGCCACCAGCACGGCTAGCGGGACGTATGAGCAGTTCTTC.